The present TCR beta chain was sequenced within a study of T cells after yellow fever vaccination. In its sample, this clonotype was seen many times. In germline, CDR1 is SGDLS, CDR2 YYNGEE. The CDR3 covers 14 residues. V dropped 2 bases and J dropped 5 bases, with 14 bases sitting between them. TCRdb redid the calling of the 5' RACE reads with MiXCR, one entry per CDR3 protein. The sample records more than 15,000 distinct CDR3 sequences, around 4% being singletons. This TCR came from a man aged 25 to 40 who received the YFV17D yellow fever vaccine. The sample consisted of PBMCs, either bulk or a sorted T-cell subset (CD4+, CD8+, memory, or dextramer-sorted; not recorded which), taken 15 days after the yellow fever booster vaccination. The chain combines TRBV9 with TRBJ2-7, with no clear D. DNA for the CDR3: TGTGCCAGCAGCGTCTCTGGGGAAGGCCACGAGCAGTACTTC. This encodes CASSVSGEGHEQYF.